This T cell receptor (beta chain) was obtained from a study of T-cell reconstitution after alpha-beta-depleted transplantation in children. Study-wide points: Alpha-beta T cells present about two months after transplant were reported to originate from several hundred expanded graft clones. Newly made T cells mostly supplied T-cell counts and diversity one year after transplant. It was surviving recipient T cells and thymic progenitors that gave some patients high TCRbeta diversity at day 60.

In the case of this clonotype: Its antigen is not identified.

The V end was cut by 0 bases, the J end by 5 bases, with 15 bases between. Germline loops: CDR1 DFQATT, CDR2 SNEGSKA (reference sequence). There are 15 residues in the CDR3. Preparation of the TCRbeta library was carried out with unique molecular identifiers. TCRdb redid the calling of the PCR reads with MiXCR, one entry per CDR3 protein. There are tens of thousands of distinct CDR3 sequences in the sample; about 16% occur only once, and roughly a fifth lies in the top ten. This receptor was identified in a male patient aged 2 to 10 who had a stem cell transplant for acute lymphoblastic leukemia, so the T cells may come from the graft donor. The chain recombines TRBV20-1 with TRBJ2-3; D uncertain. The specimen comprised PBMCs, mostly from graft donor cells, sampled 180 days after TCRalphabeta/CD19-depleted stem cell transplant. The CDR3 sequence is CSARDYLGKKDTQYF. In DNA form, the CDR3 reads TGCAGTGCTAGAGATTACCTGGGCAAAAAAGATACGCAGTATTTT.